Listed below are T cell receptor beta chains from one sample, sequenced in a study of identical twins. TCRdb re-called the 5' RACE reads with MiXCR, one entry per CDR3 protein. This table holds hundreds of thousands of distinct CDR3 sequences, approximately 7% found once. The same sample was also studied in work on yellow fever vaccine responses in identical twins.

Sequencing was performed on memory (CD45RO+) T cells sorted from blood. All receptors derive from a woman in her late teens or twenties in good health. The CDR3 runs from the conserved cysteine through the conserved F or W. The D gene is left open where the match is weak. For some rows the clone size is stated as once, few or many, or as a class when expanded; others skip it.

many | TRBJ1-2 | TRBV7-9 | - | CASSSIEANYGYTF | TGTGCCAGCAGCTCTATCGAGGCTAACTATGGCTACACCTTC
many | TRBJ2-3 | TRBV7-2 | - | CASSTQTGLTDTQYF | TGTGCCAGCAGCACGCAGACAGGCTTGACAGATACGCAGTATTTT
few | TRBJ2-5 | TRBV11-2 | TRBD2 | CASSLLAGGPGGTQYF | TGTGCCAGCAGCCTACTAGCGGGGGGGCCTGGGGGGACCCAGTACTTC
many | TRBJ2-7 | TRBV20-1 | - | CRAIGTQTSYEQYF | TGCAGGGCAATCGGGACACAGACTTCCTACGAGCAGTACTTC
many | TRBJ2-2 | TRBV2 | TRBD2 | CASRGGERNTGELFF | TGTGCCAGCAGGGGGGGGGAGCGGAACACCGGGGAGCTGTTTTTT
- | TRBJ1-1 | TRBV12-3/TRBV12-4 | TRBD1 | CASRQGQGFAEAFF | TGTGCCAGCAGACAAGGACAGGGGTTCGCTGAAGCTTTCTTT
many | TRBJ2-3 | TRBV6-5 | TRBD2 | CASSFYGGGSTDTQYF | TGTGCCAGCAGTTTCTATGGCGGGGGTAGCACAGATACGCAGTATTTT
- | TRBJ2-5 | TRBV20-1 | - | CSAGLLLETQYF | TGCAGTGCTGGGCTGCTGCTGGAGACCCAGTACTTC
many | TRBJ2-7 | TRBV27 | - | CASSLSGGFSGYEQYF | TGTGCCAGCAGTTTATCCGGGGGCTTTAGCGGCTACGAGCAGTACTTC
many | TRBJ2-1 | TRBV11-2 | - | CASSLGTVNYNEQFF | TGTGCCAGCAGCTTAGGGACAGTTAACTACAATGAGCAGTTCTTC
few | TRBJ2-1 | TRBV11-3 | TRBD2 | CASSPLAGGVTNEQFF | TGTGCCAGCAGCCCCTTAGCGGGAGGGGTAACTAATGAGCAGTTCTTC
many | TRBJ2-2 | TRBV4-1 | TRBD1 | CASSQDLGQTPGELFF | TGCGCCAGCAGCCAAGATCTGGGACAGACTCCCGGGGAGCTGTTTTTT
few | TRBJ2-5 | TRBV9 | TRBD2 | CASSVSGGAVETQYF | TGTGCCAGCAGCGTAAGCGGGGGGGCCGTAGAGACCCAGTACTTC
few | TRBJ2-7 | TRBV7-2 | - | CASSLDFSEQYF | TGTGCCAGCAGCTTAGACTTTAGTGAGCAGTACTTC
- | TRBJ1-2 | TRBV18 | - | CASSPQPGGGDYGYTF | TGTGCCAGCTCACCCCAGCCTGGTGGGGGGGACTATGGCTACACCTTC
few | TRBJ2-2 | TRBV5-1 | - | CASSLYAFLGTGELFF | TGCGCCAGCAGCTTGTATGCATTCTTGGGCACCGGGGAGCTGTTTTTT
- | TRBJ1-5 | TRBV20-1 | - | CSARLGFVSNQPQHF | TGCAGTGCTAGATTAGGGTTTGTGAGCAATCAGCCCCAGCATTTT
few | TRBJ2-7 | TRBV2 | TRBD2 | CASSFHLETSGRALEQYF | TGTGCCAGCAGTTTCCACCTTGAGACTAGCGGGAGGGCCCTCGAGCAGTACTTC
many | TRBJ2-1 | TRBV5-1 | - | CASSLQGAVGNEQFF | TGCGCCAGCAGCTTGCAAGGAGCGGTAGGCAATGAGCAGTTCTTC
many | TRBJ2-7 | TRBV7-6 | TRBD2 | CASSSHPSGSLSSYEQYF | TGTGCCAGCAGCTCCCACCCTAGCGGGAGTTTGAGCTCCTACGAGCAGTACTTC
many | TRBJ2-1 | TRBV15 | TRBD2 | CATSRDPLAGGLKWQYNEQFF | TGTGCCACCAGCAGAGATCCCTTAGCGGGAGGGCTGAAGTGGCAATACAATGAGCAGTTCTTC
many | TRBJ1-5 | TRBV7-8 | TRBD1 | CASSRVLGQGNQPQHF | TGTGCCAGCAGCCGGGTTCTAGGACAGGGTAATCAGCCCCAGCATTTT
few | TRBJ1-4 | TRBV4-1 | - | CASSQDWKSRLREKLFF | TGCGCCAGCAGCCAAGATTGGAAGAGTCGGCTAAGGGAAAAACTGTTTTTT
many | TRBJ1-2 | TRBV20-1 | - | CSATPGRADYGYTF | TGCAGTGCAACCCCGGGCAGGGCCGACTATGGCTACACCTTC
- | TRBJ1-2 | TRBV5-5 | TRBD1 | CASRTGVGTYGYTF | TGTGCCAGCAGGACAGGGGTGGGAACTTATGGCTACACCTTC
- | TRBJ2-1 | TRBV20-1 | - | CSATQFEQFF | TGCAGTGCTACTCAATTTGAGCAGTTCTTC
few | TRBJ1-2 | TRBV28 | TRBD1 | CASSTTGGRGYTF | TGTGCCAGCAGTACGACAGGGGGCAGGGGCTACACCTTC
many | TRBJ1-1 | TRBV3-1 | - | CASSQKQTLGAFF | TGTGCCAGCAGCCAAAAACAGACGTTAGGAGCTTTCTTT
few | TRBJ2-1 | TRBV7-2 | - | CASSGWGAQFF | TGTGCCAGCAGCGGGTGGGGCGCGCAGTTCTTC
- | TRBJ2-3 | TRBV10-3 | TRBD2 | CAIFSGRGTDTQYF | TGTGCCATCTTTAGCGGGAGGGGCACAGATACGCAGTATTTT
few | TRBJ2-2 | TRBV15 | TRBD2 | CATSRTGLASGELFF | TGTGCCACCAGCAGAACCGGACTAGCGTCCGGGGAGCTGTTTTTT
many | TRBJ1-4 | TRBV5-1 | TRBD1 | CASSLWGTGSTNEKLFF | TGCGCCAGCAGCTTGTGGGGGACAGGCTCGACTAATGAAAAACTGTTTTTT
- | TRBJ1-1 | TRBV11-2 | - | CASSLQPPGGLNTEAFF | TGTGCCAGCAGCTTACAACCGCCGGGGGGCTTAAACACTGAAGCTTTCTTT
many | TRBJ2-2 | TRBV20-1 | - | CSARWTNTGELFF | TGCAGTGCTAGATGGACAAACACCGGGGAGCTGTTTTTT